The rows below give T cell receptor beta chains drawn from one sample of a study of cytomegalovirus exposure and HLA in healthy donors. The assay was immunoSEQ multiplex PCR, and TCRdb's table has in-frame clones only and misses some. The sample consists of about 200,000 clones, roughly 88% of them appearing once. Material for sequencing was PBMCs. The source is a woman between 18 and 29 years old in good health and CMV-seronegative. The CDR3 runs from the conserved cysteine through the conserved F or W. D genes are given only for firm matches. Not every row has a clone size; where given, it reads once, few, many or a size class.

TRBJ2-3 TRBD2 . TRBV27 TGTGCCAGCACCTTAGCGGGAGCCACAGATACGCAGTATTTT CASTLAGATDTQYF
TRBJ2-1 TRBD2 . TRBV2 TGTGCCAGCAGCACTAGCGTAGAGTACAATGAGCAGTTCTTC CASSTSVEYNEQFF
TRBJ2-1 . . TRBV7-2 TGTGCCAGCAGCTTAGGGATTCTTCGGGTCCGCTCCTACAATGAGCAGTTCTTC CASSLGILRVRSYNEQFF
TRBJ2-7 TRBD2 . TRBV4-1 TGCGCCAGCAGCCACTCCGTCCCCAGGAGGGCGGGAGGGCTAGGCTCCTACGAGCAGTACTTC CASSHSVPRRAGGLGSYEQYF
TRBJ1-2 TRBD1 . TRBV29-1 TGCAGCGTTGTGCCCTCCTGGTGGACAGGGAAGTCCTATGGCTACACCTTC CSVVPSWWTGKSYGYTF
TRBJ1-1 TRBD1 few TRBV6-1 TGTGCCAGCAGCAGGGACAGCGGGAACACTGAAGCTTTCTTT CASSRDSGNTEAFF
TRBJ1-5 . . TRBV10-3 TGTGCCATCAGCCTGGGACTCAATCAGCCCCAGCATTTT CAISLGLNQPQHF
TRBJ2-3 . once TRBV6-5 TGTGCCAGCAGTTACTCTCTTGGGAGGACAGATACGCAGTATTTT CASSYSLGRTDTQYF
TRBJ1-2 TRBD1 . TRBV7-9 TGTGCCAGCAGCTTGAACGACAGGGGATATGGCTACACCTTC CASSLNDRGYGYTF
TRBJ2-7 TRBD2 . TRBV18 TGTGCCAGCTCACCGCCCGGGACTAGTGAGGACGAGCAGTACTTC CASSPPGTSEDEQYF
TRBJ2-7 TRBD2 few TRBV2 TGTGCCAGCAGTGAAGAACCCGGGGGGGCCTACGAGCAGTACTTC CASSEEPGGAYEQYF
TRBJ1-3 . . TRBV19 TGTGCCAGTAGTAGAGGAGACTCTGGAAACACCATATATTTT CASSRGDSGNTIYF
TRBJ2-7 . . TRBV13 TGTGCCAGCAGCTCTAGAGGGACTCCTTACGAGCAGTACTTC CASSSRGTPYEQYF
TRBJ1-2 TRBD1 . TRBV28 TGTGCCAGCAGTTCGCGGGACAGGGCGGGCTATGGCTACACCTTC CASSSRDRAGYGYTF
TRBJ2-7 TRBD1 . TRBV28 TGTGCCAGCAGCCGGGGACAGCTCCCCTACGAGCAGTACTTC CASSRGQLPYEQYF
TRBJ1-5 TRBD1 . TRBV10-3 TGTGCCATCAGCAAGGACAGGAGGCTTCAGCCCCAGCATTTT CAISKDRRLQPQHF
TRBJ1-2 . . TRBV28 TGTGCCAGCAGTTTAGGCGGGGGCAGAGGCTACACCTTC CASSLGGGRGYTF
TRBJ2-7 TRBD2 . TRBV2 TGTGCCAGCAGTGGGGAGGGCGAGCAGTACTTC CASSGEGEQYF
TRBJ2-5 TRBD2 . TRBV27 TGTGCCAGCAGTTTGAGATTAGCGGGAGTGGAGACCCAGTACTTC CASSLRLAGVETQYF
TRBJ2-3 TRBD1 . TRBV27 TGTGCCAGCAGTTCCGCTCCCGGGACAGGGATAGATACGCAGTATTTT CASSSAPGTGIDTQYF
TRBJ1-2 TRBD1 . TRBV4-1 TGCGCCAGCAGCCAGGACAGGGGGAACTATGGCTACACCTTC CASSQDRGNYGYTF
TRBJ1-5 TRBD1 once TRBV6-6 TGTGCCAGCACTTTGGGACAGGGAAATAGCAATCAGCCCCAGCATTTT CASTLGQGNSNQPQHF
TRBJ2-7 TRBD1 . TRBV28 TGTGCCAGCAGTTTCCTTAGGGGGCCCTTCATGTACTTC CASSFLRGPFMYF
TRBJ1-5 . . TRBV28 TGTGCCAGCAGTTCAGCACAGGGTAGAGTCTTCTATCAGCCCCAGCATTTT CASSSAQGRVFYQPQHF
TRBJ2-7 . . TRBV7-9 TGTGCCAGCAGCGCATCTAGCGTCCAGGACGAGCAGTACTTC CASSASSVQDEQYF
TRBJ1-2 . . TRBV19 TGTGCCAGTAGTTTGAGTGCACAGGGCGGCTATGGCTACACCTTC CASSLSAQGGYGYTF
TRBJ2-7 TRBD2 . TRBV2 TGTGCCAGCAGTGATCCCTTGCGGACTAGCGGGAGAGTGGACGAGCAGTACTTC CASSDPLRTSGRVDEQYF
TRBJ2-1 TRBD2 . TRBV19 TGTGCCAGTAGTATGGTAGCGGGAGGTCATGAGCAGTTCTTC CASSMVAGGHEQFF
TRBJ2-7 . . TRBV7-9 TGTGCCAGCAGCTTAGCAGACACCTCCTACGAGCAGTACTTC CASSLADTSYEQYF